The entry below describes one T cell receptor beta chain. The antigen is not known. The data are from a study of identical twins. Whole-study results and caveats: Beta clonotypes that were abundant in cord blood contained fewer insertions, a pattern absent from memory repertoires.

A universal primer site was created by template switching, with the cDNA bearing unique molecular identifiers. MiXCR was run by TCRdb on the 5' RACE reads, yielding one entry per CDR3 protein. The profile covers roughly 720,000 distinct CDR3 sequences, with roughly 18% appearing a single time and approximately 14% taken by the ten largest. V lost 5 bases and J lost 0; bases outside the gene matches: 6. There are 15 residues in the CDR3. Germline values: CDR1 SGHRS, CDR2 YFSETQ. These data are also associated with another study on T cells expressing NK-cell markers. That study adds: Investigators obtained TCR beta repertoires from sorted CD3+CD56+NKG2C+, CD3+CD56+NKG2C- and CD3+CD56-NKG2C+ T cells.

The sequence was collected from a young woman in good health. Sequencing was carried out using PBMCs. The rearrangement joins TRBV5-1 to TRBJ2-5, with 8 bases lining up with TRBD2. DNA of the CDR3: TGCGCCAGCAGGTTCAGCGGGGGAAACCAAGAGACCCAGTACTTC. Protein sequence: CASRFSGGNQETQYF.